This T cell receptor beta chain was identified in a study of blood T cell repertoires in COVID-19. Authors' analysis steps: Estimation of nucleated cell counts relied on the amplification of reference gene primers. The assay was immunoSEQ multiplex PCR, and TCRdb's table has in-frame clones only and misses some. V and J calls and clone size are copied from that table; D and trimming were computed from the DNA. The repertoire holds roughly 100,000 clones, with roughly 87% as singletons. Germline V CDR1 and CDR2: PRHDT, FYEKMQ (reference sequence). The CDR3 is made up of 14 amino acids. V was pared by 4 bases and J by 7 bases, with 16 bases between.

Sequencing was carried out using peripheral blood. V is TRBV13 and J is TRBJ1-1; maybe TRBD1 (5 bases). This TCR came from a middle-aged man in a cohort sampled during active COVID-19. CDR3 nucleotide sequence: TGTGCCAGCAGCTCCACCGGGACTCCTATTGAAGCTTTCTTT. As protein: CASSSTGTPIEAFF.